What follows are 17 T cell receptor beta chains derived from one specimen sequenced in a study of blood T cell repertoires in COVID-19. Repertoires were generated with immunoSEQ multiplex PCR, while TCRdb's copy carries only in-frame clones and drops some. The sample includes under 250,000 clones, roughly 80% of them seen just once. The sequenced sample was peripheral blood. The origin of the receptors is a woman under 30 with acute or convalescent COVID-19.

The count of this clone is one. This chain links TRBV28 with TRBJ2-2, with 8 bases fitting TRBD2. Unmatched junction bases numbered 6, after V lost 5 bases and J lost 4 bases. Germline CDR1 and CDR2: MDHEN and SYDVKM. This CDR3 has 15 amino acids. The CDR3, as DNA: TGTGCCAGCAGTCTACCCGGGACTAGCACCGGGGAGCTGTTTTTT. It codes for CASSLPGTSTGELFF.

This clone occurred once. The gene calls are TRBV7-9 and TRBJ2-1, with D possibly matching TRBD2 (6 bases). Germline lookup yields CDR1 SEHNR and CDR2 FQNEAQ (reference sequence). V was trimmed by 5 bases and J by 9 bases, leaving 17 bases between them. The CDR3 sequence is 14 residues long. The CDR3 sequence: CASSPPARGGEQFF. The CDR3 region has the DNA TGTGCCAGCAGCCCCCCCGCCCGGGGAGGTGAGCAGTTCTTC.

This chain uses TRBV9 with TRBJ1-2; TRBD1 aligns across 7 bases. Unmatched junction bases numbered 17, after V lost 3 bases and J lost 6 bases. Per germline, CDR1 SGDLS and CDR2 YYNGEE. CDR3 length equals 17 residues. CDR3 region: CASSGGGGQVGVDGYTF. The CDR3 coding sequence is TGTGCCAGCAGCGGAGGAGGAGGACAGGTCGGAGTGGATGGCTACACCTTC.

The rearrangement uses TRBV12-3 or TRBV12-4 and TRBJ2-7; possibly TRBD2 for D (5 bases). V was cut by 3 bases and J by 6 bases, with 12 bases left in between. CDR3 size: 13 residues. The CDR3 nucleotides are TGTGCCAGCAGTTTTATTGAGGGTGGCGAGCAGTACTTC. Its translation: CASSFIEGGEQYF.

The chain joins TRBV15 to TRBJ2-7; no clear D. Trimming left V 5 bases short and J 5 bases short, with 13 bases between. The germline CDR1 and CDR2 sequences are LNHNV and YYDKDF (reference sequence). The CDR3 is 13 amino acids. In DNA, the CDR3 is TGTGCCACCAGCGCCTGGGCGTTCGACGAGCAGTACTTC. This translates into CATSAWAFDEQYF.

The gene calls are TRBV5-1 and TRBJ2-5, with 10 bases identical to TRBD1. This CDR3 region has 16 residues. The germline gives CDR1 SGHRS, CDR2 YFSETQ. Trimming took 2 bases from V and 4 from J; bases not matched to a gene: 8. DNA of the CDR3: TGCGCCAGCAGCTTTGCCGGGACAGGGGATGGAGAGACCCAGTACTTC. It codes for CASSFAGTGDGETQYF.

The V call is TRBV29-1, the J call TRBJ2-1; 10 nucleotides match TRBD2. After removal of 1 base from V and 6 bases from J, the junction contained 12 bases not matched to a gene. This CDR3 has 17 amino acids. CDR1 and CDR2 (germline): SQVTM, ANQGSEA. CDR3 sequence: CSVEGLAGSDTGNEQFF. The CDR3 DNA reads TGCAGCGTTGAAGGACTAGCGGGTTCGGATACAGGCAATGAGCAGTTCTTC.

The chain uses TRBV5-4 and TRBJ2-3; D may be TRBD2 (5 bases). The CDR3 totals 18 residues. The ends were cut back, 0 bases at V and 0 bases at J, with 17 bases in the middle. Germline V gene data show CDR1 as SGHNT and CDR2 as YYREEE (reference sequence). The CDR3 loop reads CASSLAPSRARSTDTQYF. The DNA for the CDR3 is TGTGCCAGCAGCTTGGCCCCTTCGCGGGCCAGAAGCACAGATACGCAGTATTTT.

This chain connects TRBV18 to TRBJ2-1, with TRBD2 identical over 13 bases. The V gene end was trimmed by 3 bases and the J gene end by 6 bases; junction bases not matched to a gene: 5. CDR1 KGHSH and CDR2 LQKENI come from the germline V gene. This CDR3 contains 16 residues. This CDR3 is CASSPSLAGGPNEQFF. The DNA of the CDR3 is TGTGCCAGCTCACCCTCACTAGCGGGAGGGCCCAATGAGCAGTTCTTC.

The J gene is TRBJ2-3, the V gene TRBV5-6; D gene uncertain. This CDR3 has 13 residues. Trimming shortened V by 2 bases and J by 5 bases, and 9 bases separated the two germline ends. CDR1 and CDR2 (germline): SGHDT, YYEEEE. The CDR3 nucleotides read TGTGCCAGCAGCTTAGACTCTCAAGATACGCAGTATTTT. Amino acid sequence: CASSLDSQDTQYF.

The DNA of the CDR3 is TGTGCCAGCAGCTCAGGACTAGCGGGCTCTAGCACAGATACGCAGTATTTT. Translating it yields CASSSGLAGSSTDTQYF. V and J are TRBV5-5 and TRBJ2-3; 11 nucleotides agree with TRBD2. CDR1 is SGHKS and CDR2 is YYEKEE in the germline V gene (reference sequence). With 3 bases clipped from V and 0 bases from J, the junction kept 6 bases outside the gene matches. The CDR3 runs to 17 residues.

The V call is TRBV23-1, the J call TRBJ1-1; D possibly corresponds to TRBD1 (6 bases). TRBV23-1 counts as an open reading frame of uncertain function. This CDR3 has 16 amino acids. V dropped 1 base and J dropped 1 base, with 13 bases sitting between them. As DNA, the CDR3 is TGCGCCAGCAGTCAATTAAACCGGGACACGAACACTGAAGCTTTCTTT. Encoded protein: CASSQLNRDTNTEAFF.

This chain connects TRBV11-2 to TRBJ2-7, with 11 nucleotides matching TRBD2. The CDR3 is 17 amino acids. V lost 5 bases, J lost 0 bases, and 9 bases stayed unmatched. In germline, CDR1 is SGHAT, CDR2 FQNNGV. The CDR3 DNA follows: TGTGCCAGCAGCGGGCCCGGGACTAGCGGTTACTCCTACGAGCAGTACTTC. The encoded protein is CASSGPGTSGYSYEQYF.

This rearrangement joins TRBV5-1 to TRBJ2-3; 7 bases agree with TRBD2. V shed 0 bases and J 4 bases; nucleotides not matched to a gene: 5. CDR1 is SGHRS and CDR2 is YFSETQ in the germline V gene. CDR3 length: 15 amino acids. The CDR3 region has the DNA TGCGCCAGCAGCTTGGCCGCGGGGGTTGCAGATACGCAGTATTTT. Translating it yields CASSLAAGVADTQYF.

The V and J genes are TRBV14 and TRBJ1-1; D call uncertain. Trimming removed 1 base from V and 1 base from J, with 7 bases in between. Per germline, CDR1 SGHDN and CDR2 FVKESK. The CDR3 spans 14 residues. The CDR3 DNA reads TGTGCCAGCAGCCAAGCCGTGGCGAACACTGAAGCTTTCTTT. This gives the protein CASSQAVANTEAFF.

This chain uses TRBV6-5 with TRBJ1-1, with 9 positions matching TRBD1. The CDR3 totals 14 residues. Germline V CDR1 and CDR2: MNHEY, SVGAGI. J lost 7 bases, V lost 2 bases, and 5 bases had no gene match. DNA for the CDR3: TGTGCCAGCAGTTACCCACAGGGGGCTGGTGAAGCTTTCTTT. It yields the protein CASSYPQGAGEAFF.

This chain uses TRBV4-1 with TRBJ2-4; 10 bases align to TRBD2. Germline V lookup: CDR1 MGHRA, CDR2 YSYEKL. The CDR3 contains 18 residues. V trimming: 4 bases; J trimming: 2 bases; junction bases outside the gene matches: 11. In nucleotides, the CDR3 is TGCGCCAGCAGCCCCGGACTAGCGGAGTCGGGGTCCAAAAACATTCAGTACTTC. It encodes CASSPGLAESGSKNIQYF.